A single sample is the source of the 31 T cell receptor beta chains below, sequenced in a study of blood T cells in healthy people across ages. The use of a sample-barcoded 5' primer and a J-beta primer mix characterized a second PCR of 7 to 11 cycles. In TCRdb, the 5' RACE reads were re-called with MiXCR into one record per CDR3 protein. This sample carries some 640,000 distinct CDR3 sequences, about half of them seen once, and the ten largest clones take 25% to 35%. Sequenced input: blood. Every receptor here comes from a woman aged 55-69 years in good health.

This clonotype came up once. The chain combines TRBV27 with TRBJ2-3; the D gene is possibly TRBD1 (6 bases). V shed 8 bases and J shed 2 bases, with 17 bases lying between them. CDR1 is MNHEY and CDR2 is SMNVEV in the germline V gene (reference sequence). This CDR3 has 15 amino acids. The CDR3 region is CASSRVDRNTDTQYF. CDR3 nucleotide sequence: TGTGCCAGCTCCCGAGTAGACAGGAACACAGATACGCAGTATTTT.

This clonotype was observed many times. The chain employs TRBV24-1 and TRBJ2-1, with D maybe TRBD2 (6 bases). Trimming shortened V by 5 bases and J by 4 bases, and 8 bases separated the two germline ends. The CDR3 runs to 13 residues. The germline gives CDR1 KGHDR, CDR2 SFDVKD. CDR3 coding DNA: TGTGCCACCAGTGTTGGGGGGTACAATGAGCAGTTCTTC. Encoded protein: CATSVGGYNEQFF.

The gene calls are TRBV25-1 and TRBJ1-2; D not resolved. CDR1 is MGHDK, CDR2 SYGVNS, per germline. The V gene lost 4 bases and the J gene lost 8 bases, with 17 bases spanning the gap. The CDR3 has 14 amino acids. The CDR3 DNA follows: TGTGCCAGCAGTGCCCTCGACATCCTCGGCGGCTACACCTTC. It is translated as CASSALDILGGYTF.

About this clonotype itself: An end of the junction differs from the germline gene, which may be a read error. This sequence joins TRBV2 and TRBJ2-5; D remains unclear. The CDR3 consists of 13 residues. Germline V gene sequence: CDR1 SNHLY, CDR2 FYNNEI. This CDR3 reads CASSSVGPEIQYF. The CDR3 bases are TGTGCCAGCAGTTCGGTGGGCCCCGAGATCCAGTACTTC. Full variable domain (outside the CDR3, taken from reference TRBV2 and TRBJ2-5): EPEVTQTPSHQVTQMGQEVILRCVPISNHLYFYWYRQILGQKVEFLVSFYNNEISEKSEIFDDQFSVERPDGSNFTLKIRSTKLEDSAMYFCASSSVGPEIQYFGPGTRLLVL.

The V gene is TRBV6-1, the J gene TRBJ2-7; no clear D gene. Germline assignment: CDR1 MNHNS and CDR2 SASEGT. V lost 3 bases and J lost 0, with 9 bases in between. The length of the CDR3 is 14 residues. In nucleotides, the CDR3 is TGTGCCAGCAGTGACTACACAAGCTCCTACGAGCAGTACTTC. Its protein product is CASSDYTSSYEQYF.

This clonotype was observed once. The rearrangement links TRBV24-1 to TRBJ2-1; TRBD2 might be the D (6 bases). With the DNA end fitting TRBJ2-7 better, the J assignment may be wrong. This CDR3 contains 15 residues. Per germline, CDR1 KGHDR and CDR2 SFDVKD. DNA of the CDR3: TGTGCCACCAGTCACCGGGAGAGCTCCTACAATGAGCAGTACTTC. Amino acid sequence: CATSHRESSYNEQYF.

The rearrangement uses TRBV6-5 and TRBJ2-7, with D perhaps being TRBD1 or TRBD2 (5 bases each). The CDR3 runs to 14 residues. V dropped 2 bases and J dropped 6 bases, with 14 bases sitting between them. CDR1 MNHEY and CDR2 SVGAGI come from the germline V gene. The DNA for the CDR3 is TGTGCCAGCAGTTACGACGGGGCCTTATCCGAGCAGTACTTC. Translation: CASSYDGALSEQYF.

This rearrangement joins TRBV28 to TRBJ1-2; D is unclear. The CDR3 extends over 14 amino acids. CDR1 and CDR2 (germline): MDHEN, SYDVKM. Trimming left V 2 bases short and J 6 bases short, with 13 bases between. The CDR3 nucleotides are TGTGCCAGCAGTTTAGTCTCGGGTGTGAATGGCTACACCTTC. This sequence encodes CASSLVSGVNGYTF.

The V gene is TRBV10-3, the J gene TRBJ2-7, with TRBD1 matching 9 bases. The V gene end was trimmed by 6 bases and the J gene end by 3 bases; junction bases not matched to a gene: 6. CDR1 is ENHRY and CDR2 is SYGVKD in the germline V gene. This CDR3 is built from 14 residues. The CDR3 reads CAIRSDRGFYEQYF. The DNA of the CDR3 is TGTGCCATCAGGTCGGACAGGGGTTTCTACGAGCAGTACTTC.

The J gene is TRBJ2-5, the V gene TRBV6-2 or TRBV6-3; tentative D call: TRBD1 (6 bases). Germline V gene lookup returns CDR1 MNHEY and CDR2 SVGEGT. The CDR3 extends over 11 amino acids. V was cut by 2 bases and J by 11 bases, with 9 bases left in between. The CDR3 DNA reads TGTGCCAGCAGTTACCGAGACAGGCAGTACTTC. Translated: CASSYRDRQYF.

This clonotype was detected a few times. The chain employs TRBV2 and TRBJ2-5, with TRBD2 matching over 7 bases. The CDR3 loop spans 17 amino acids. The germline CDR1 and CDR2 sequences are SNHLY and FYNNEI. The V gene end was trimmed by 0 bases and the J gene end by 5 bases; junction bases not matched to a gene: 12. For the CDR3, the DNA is TGTGCCAGCAGTGAAGCGGGGACTACCAATCCCAGGGAGACCCAGTACTTC. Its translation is CASSEAGTTNPRETQYF.

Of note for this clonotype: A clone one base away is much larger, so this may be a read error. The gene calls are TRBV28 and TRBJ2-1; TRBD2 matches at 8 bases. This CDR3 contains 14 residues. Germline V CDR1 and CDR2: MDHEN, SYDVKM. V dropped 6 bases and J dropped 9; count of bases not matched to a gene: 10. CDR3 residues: CASSRRAGVSEQFF. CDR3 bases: TGTGCCAGCAGCCGACGAGCGGGAGTGTCTGAGCAGTTCTTC.

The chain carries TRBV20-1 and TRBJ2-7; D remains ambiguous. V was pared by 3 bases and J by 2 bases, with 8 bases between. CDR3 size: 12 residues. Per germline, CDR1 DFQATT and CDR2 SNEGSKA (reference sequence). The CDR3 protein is CSARPEPYEQYF. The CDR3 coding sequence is TGCAGTGCTAGGCCTGAGCCCTACGAGCAGTACTTC.

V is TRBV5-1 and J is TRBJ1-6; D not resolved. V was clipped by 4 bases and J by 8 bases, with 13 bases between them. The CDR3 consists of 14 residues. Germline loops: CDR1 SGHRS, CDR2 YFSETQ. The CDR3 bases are TGCGCCAGCAGCGTGAACGGCTTGGATTCACCCCTCCACTTT. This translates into CASSVNGLDSPLHF.

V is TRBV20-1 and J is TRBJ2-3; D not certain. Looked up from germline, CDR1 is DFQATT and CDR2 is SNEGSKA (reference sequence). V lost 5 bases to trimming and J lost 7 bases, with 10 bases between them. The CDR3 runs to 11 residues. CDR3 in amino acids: CSAGGGNTQYF. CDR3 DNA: TGCAGTGCTGGCGGTGGGAATACGCAGTATTTT.

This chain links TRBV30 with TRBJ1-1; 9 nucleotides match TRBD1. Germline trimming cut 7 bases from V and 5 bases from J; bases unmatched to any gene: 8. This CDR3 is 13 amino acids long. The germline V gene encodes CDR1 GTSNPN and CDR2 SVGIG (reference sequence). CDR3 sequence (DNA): TGTGCCTCCTTACAGGGGGCGCGGACTGAAGCTTTCTTT. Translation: CASLQGARTEAFF.

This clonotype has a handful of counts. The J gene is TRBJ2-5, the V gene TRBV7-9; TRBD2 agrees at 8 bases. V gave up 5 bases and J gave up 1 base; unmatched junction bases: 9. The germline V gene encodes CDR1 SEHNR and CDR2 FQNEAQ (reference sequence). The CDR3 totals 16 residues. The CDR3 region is CASSPWTSLGQETQYF. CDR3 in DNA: TGTGCCAGCAGCCCCTGGACTAGCCTCGGCCAAGAGACCCAGTACTTC.

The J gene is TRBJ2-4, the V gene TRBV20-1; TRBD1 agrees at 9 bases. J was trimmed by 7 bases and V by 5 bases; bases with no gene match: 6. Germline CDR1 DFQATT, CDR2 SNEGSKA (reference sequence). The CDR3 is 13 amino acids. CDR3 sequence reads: CSAPRTGDNIQYF. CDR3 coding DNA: TGCAGTGCTCCCCGGACAGGGGATAACATTCAGTACTTC.

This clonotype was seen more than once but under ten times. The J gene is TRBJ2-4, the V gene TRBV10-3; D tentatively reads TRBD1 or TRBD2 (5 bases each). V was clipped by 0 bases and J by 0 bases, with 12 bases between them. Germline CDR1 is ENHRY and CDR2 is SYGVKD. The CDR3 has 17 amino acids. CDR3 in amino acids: CAISESIPGLAKNIQYF. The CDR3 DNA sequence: TGTGCCATCAGTGAGTCAATCCCGGGGCTAGCCAAAAACATTCAGTACTTC.

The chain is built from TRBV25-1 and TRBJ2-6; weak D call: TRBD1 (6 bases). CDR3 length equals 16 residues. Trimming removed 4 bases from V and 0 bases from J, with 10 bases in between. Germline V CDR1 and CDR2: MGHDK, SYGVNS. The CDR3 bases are TGTGCCAGCAGTGTGGGGGCAGCCTCTGGGGCCAACGTCCTGACTTTC. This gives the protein CASSVGAASGANVLTF. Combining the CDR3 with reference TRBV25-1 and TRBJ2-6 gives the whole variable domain EADIYQTPRYLVIGTGKKITLECSQTMGHDKMYWYQQDPGMELHLIHYSYGVNSTEKGDLSSESTVSRIRTEHFPLTLESARPSHTSQYLCASSVGAASGANVLTFGAGSRLTVL.

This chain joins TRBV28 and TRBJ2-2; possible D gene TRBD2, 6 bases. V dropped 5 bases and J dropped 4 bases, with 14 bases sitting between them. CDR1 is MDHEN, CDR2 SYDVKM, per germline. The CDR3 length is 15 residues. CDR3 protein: CASSLLNGGTGELFF. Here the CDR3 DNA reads TGTGCCAGCAGTCTACTGAACGGGGGCACCGGGGAGCTGTTTTTT.

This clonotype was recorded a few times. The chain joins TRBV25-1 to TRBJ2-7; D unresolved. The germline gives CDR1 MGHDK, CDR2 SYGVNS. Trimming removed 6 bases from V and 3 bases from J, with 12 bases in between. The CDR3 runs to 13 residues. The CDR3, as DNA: TGTGCCAGCAGAAAAGACTGGGGCTACGAGCAGTACTTC. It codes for CASRKDWGYEQYF.

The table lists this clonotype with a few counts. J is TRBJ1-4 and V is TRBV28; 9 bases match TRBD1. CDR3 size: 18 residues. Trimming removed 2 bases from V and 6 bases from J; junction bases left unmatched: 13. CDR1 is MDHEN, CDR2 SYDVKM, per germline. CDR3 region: CASSLGVRDRVGDEKLFF. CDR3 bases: TGTGCCAGCAGTTTAGGGGTCCGGGACAGGGTTGGAGATGAAAAACTGTTTTTT.

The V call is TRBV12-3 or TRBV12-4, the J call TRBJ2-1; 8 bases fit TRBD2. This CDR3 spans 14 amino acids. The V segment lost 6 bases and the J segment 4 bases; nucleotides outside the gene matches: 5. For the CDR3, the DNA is TGTGCCAGCAGATCGGGACTAGAATACAATGAGCAGTTCTTC. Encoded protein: CASRSGLEYNEQFF.

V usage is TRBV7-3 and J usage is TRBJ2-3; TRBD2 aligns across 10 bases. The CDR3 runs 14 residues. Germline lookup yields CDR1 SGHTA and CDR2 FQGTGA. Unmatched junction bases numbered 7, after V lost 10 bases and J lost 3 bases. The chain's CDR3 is CATQLAGGTDTQYF. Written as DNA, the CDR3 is TGTGCCACTCAATTAGCGGGAGGTACAGATACGCAGTATTTT.

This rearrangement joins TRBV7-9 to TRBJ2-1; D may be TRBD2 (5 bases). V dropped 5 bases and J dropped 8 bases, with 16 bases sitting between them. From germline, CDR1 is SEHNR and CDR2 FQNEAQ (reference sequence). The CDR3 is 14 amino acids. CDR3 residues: CASSTAGPRDEQFF. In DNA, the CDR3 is TGTGCCAGCAGCACAGCCGGGCCGCGGGATGAGCAGTTCTTC. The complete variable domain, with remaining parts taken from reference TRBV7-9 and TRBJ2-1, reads DTGVSQNPRHKITKRGQNVTFRCDPISEHNRLYWYRQTLGQGPEFLTYFQNEAQLEKSRLLSDRFSAERPKGSFSTLEIQRTEQGDSAMYLCASSTAGPRDEQFFGPGTRLTVL.

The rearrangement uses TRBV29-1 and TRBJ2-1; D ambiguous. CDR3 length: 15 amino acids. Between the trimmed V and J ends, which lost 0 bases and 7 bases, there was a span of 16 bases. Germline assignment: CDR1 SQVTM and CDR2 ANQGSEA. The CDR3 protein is CSVEDPWTARNEQFF. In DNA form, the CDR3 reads TGCAGCGTTGAAGATCCTTGGACCGCTAGGAATGAGCAGTTCTTC.

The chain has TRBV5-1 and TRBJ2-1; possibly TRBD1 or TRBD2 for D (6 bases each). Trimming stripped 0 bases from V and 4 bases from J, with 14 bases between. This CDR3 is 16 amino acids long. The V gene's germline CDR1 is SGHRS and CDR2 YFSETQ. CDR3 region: CASSLVPGAGYNEQFF. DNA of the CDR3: TGCGCCAGCAGCTTGGTTCCAGGGGCGGGGTACAATGAGCAGTTCTTC.

The CDR3: CASSHSTYNEQFF. In nucleotides, the CDR3 is TGTGCCAGCAGCCATTCGACTTACAATGAGCAGTTCTTC. The V and J genes are TRBV7-9 and TRBJ2-1; D is unclear. Trimming stripped 5 bases from V and 4 bases from J, with 9 bases between. The germline V gene encodes CDR1 SEHNR and CDR2 FQNEAQ (reference sequence). CDR3 length: 13 residues.

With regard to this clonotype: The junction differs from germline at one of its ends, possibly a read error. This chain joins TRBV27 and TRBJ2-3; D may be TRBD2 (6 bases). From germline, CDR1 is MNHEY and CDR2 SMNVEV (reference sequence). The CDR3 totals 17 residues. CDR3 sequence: CASSLRARDFLTDAQYF. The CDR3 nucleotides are TGTGCCAGCAGTTTACGGGCCCGGGACTTCCTTACAGATGCGCAGTATTTT.

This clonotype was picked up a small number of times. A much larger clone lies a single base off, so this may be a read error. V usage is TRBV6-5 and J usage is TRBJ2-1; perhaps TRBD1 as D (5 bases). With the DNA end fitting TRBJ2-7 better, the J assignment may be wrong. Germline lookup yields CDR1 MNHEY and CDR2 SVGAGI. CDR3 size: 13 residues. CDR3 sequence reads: CASSFREDNEQYF. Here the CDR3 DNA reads TGTGCCAGCAGTTTCAGGGAAGACAATGAGCAGTACTTC.